The present entry profiles one TCR beta chain with its context. The data stem from a study of cytomegalovirus exposure and HLA in healthy donors. This PCR relied on a set of 60 Vbeta primers and 13 Jbeta primers. Using immunoSEQ multiplex PCR, the repertoire was profiled, and TCRdb retains in-frame clones only, with some absent. Of under 150,000 clones in the sample, 60% to 85% are singletons; the top ten hold 2.5% to 3.5%. Germline V gene lookup returns CDR1 MNHEY and CDR2 SVGAGI. The length of the CDR3 is 16 residues. With V trimmed by 2 bases and J by 1 base, 1 base remained unmatched. This receptor was obtained from a man between 40 and 49 years old in good health and CMV-seropositive. V usage is TRBV6-5 and J usage is TRBJ2-6; 8 positions match TRBD1. Sequenced material: PBMCs. CDR3 DNA: TGTGCCAGCAGTTACCACAGGGGGTCTGGGGCCAACGTCCTGACTTTC. It translates to CASSYHRGSGANVLTF.